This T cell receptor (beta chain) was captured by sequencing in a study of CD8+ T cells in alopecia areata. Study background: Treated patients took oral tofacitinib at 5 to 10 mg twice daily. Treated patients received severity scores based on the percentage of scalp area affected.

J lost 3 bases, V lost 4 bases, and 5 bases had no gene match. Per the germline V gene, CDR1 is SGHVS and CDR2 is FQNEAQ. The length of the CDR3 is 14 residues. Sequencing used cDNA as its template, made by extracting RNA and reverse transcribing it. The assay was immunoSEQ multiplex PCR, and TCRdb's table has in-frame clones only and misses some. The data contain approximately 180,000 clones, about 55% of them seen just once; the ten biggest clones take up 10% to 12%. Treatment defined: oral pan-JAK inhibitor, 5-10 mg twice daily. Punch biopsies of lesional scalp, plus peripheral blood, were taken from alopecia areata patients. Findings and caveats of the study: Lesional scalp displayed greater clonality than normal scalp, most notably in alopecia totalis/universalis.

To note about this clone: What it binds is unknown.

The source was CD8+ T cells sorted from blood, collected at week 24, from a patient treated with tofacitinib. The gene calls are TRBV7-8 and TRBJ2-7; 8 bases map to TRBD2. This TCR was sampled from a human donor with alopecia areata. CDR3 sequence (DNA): TGTGCCAGCAGCTCCCCGGGGGGGGTCTACGAGCAGTACTTC. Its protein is CASSSPGGVYEQYF.